What follows is one T cell receptor (beta chain) and its context. Sequenced by immunoSEQ multiplex PCR; TCRdb stores in-frame clones only, minus some. This sample has around 170,000 clones, with 70% to 85% found just once. These data are taken from a study of blood T cell repertoires in COVID-19. Study details: Samples of COVID-19 (acute and convalescent) were obtained from the United States, Italy and Spain.

CDR3 size: 14 residues. The V and J ends lost 3 bases and 3 bases respectively, with 11 bases between them. Looked up from germline, CDR1 is KGHSH and CDR2 is LQKENI. V gene TRBV18 combines with J gene TRBJ1-2; the D is unclear. Sequencing was done on a sample of PBMCs or T cells enriched from blood (not recorded which). This TCR was sampled from a man over 45 who had recovered from COVID-19. CDR3 DNA: TGTGCCAGCTCACCTTCTTCTATGCACTATGGCTACACCTTC. This encodes CASSPSSMHYGYTF.